The sequence of this T cell receptor (beta chain) was determined in a study of shared clonotypes between healthy human individuals. Turning to the study itself: CD4 naive cells filled three plates per donor, CD4 memory three, CD8 naive two and CD8 memory one. Study conclusions and caveats: Sorted-subset sequencing, rarefaction showed, was incomplete despite large depth. Approximately 5% was the fraction of naive CD4 clonotypes found shared across a few donors.

Measured with immunoSEQ multiplex PCR; TCRdb has only the in-frame clones, and not every one. This sample has more than 500,000 clones, with approximately 96% found just once. The CDR3 has 13 residues. V lost 2 bases and J lost 5, with 9 bases in between. Germline V lookup: CDR1 MNHNS, CDR2 SASEGT. CD45RO-negative CD8 cells positively selected for CCR7 made up the naive population, which excluded terminally differentiated effector memory CD45RA+ cells. Only one count was recorded for this clone. As yet, its antigen is unknown. The TCR sequence derives from a woman in her twenties or thirties in good health. Sequenced input: naive CD8+ T cells sorted from blood. V usage is TRBV6-1 and J usage is TRBJ2-5; D might be TRBD1 or TRBD2, each matching 5 bases. The CDR3 sequence is CASSESWGETQYF. The CDR3 region has the DNA TGTGCCAGCAGTGAATCTTGGGGGGAGACCCAGTACTTC.